Listed below are T cell receptor beta chains from one sample, sequenced in a study of blood T cells in healthy people across ages. Each CDR3 protein is one row after TCRdb ran MiXCR on the 5' RACE reads. Of about 620,000 distinct CDR3 sequences listed, roughly 21% are singletons. The sequenced sample was blood. These receptors were obtained from a man in his 70s in good health. Both conserved end residues are part of each CDR3. A D gene is named only where the DNA matches it firmly. Size tells how often a clone was seen (once, few, many) or the class of an expanded clone, and some rows leave it out.

d_call	v_call	clone_size	j_call	cdr3_aa	cdr3_nt
.	TRBV19	.	TRBJ2-5	CASSIISGYQETQYF	TGTGCCAGTAGTATTATCTCAGGGTACCAAGAGACCCAGTACTTC
TRBD2	TRBV7-6	few	TRBJ2-3	CASSLGTLGLAVNMQYF	TGTGCCAGCAGCTTAGGAACCCTGGGACTAGCGGTGAATATGCAGTATTTT
TRBD2	TRBV15	.	TRBJ2-7	CATSLTWGGEAYEQYF	TGTGCCACCAGTCTGACCTGGGGGGGAGAAGCGTACGAGCAGTACTTC
.	TRBV4-2	.	TRBJ2-1	CASSQDLALSSYNEQFF	TGTGCCAGCAGCCAAGATCTGGCGCTAAGCTCCTACAATGAGCAGTTCTTC
TRBD1	TRBV5-1	.	TRBJ1-4	CASSTDPGQGFGITNEKLFF	TGCGCCAGCAGCACCGATCCGGGACAGGGGTTCGGTATCACTAATGAAAAACTGTTTTTT
.	TRBV29-1	few	TRBJ2-7	CSVEEEGRTYEQYF	TGCAGCGTTGAAGAAGAAGGACGCACCTACGAGCAGTACTTC
.	TRBV10-3	few	TRBJ1-2	CAISEDQRGGGYTF	TGTGCCATCAGTGAGGATCAGAGGGGAGGCGGCTACACCTTC
.	TRBV6-1	many	TRBJ2-3	CASTITDTQYF	TGTGCCAGCACCATAACAGATACGCAGTATTTT
TRBD2	TRBV6-2/TRBV6-3	.	TRBJ2-1	CASSHWGLAGSNEQFF	TGTGCCAGCAGCCACTGGGGACTAGCGGGATCCAATGAGCAGTTCTTC
TRBD2	TRBV6-5	many	TRBJ2-3	CASSLTGGVTDTQYF	TGTGCCAGCAGTTTAACGGGAGGGGTCACAGATACGCAGTATTTT
.	TRBV28	.	TRBJ2-1	CASNGTPYNEQFF	TGTGCCAGCAACGGGACTCCCTACAATGAGCAGTTCTTC
TRBD1	TRBV20-1	.	TRBJ2-7	CSVLAGTGAYEQYF	TGCAGTGTCCTCGCCGGGACAGGAGCCTACGAGCAGTACTTC
TRBD1	TRBV2	.	TRBJ1-2	CASIVGTDYGYTF	TGTGCCAGCATTGTTGGGACAGACTATGGCTACACCTTC
TRBD2	TRBV5-1	few	TRBJ2-7	CASSLETSGPYEQYF	TGCGCCAGCAGCTTAGAGACTAGCGGCCCCTACGAGCAGTACTTC
.	TRBV9	.	TRBJ2-1	CASSITESYNEQFF	TGTGCCAGCAGTATTACAGAATCCTACAATGAGCAGTTCTTC
TRBD1	TRBV2	.	TRBJ2-2	CASSSGQGSWRIF	TGTGCCAGCAGTTCGGGACAGGGGTCTTGGAGGATTTTT
TRBD1	TRBV6-6	.	TRBJ1-1	CASSYSSRGRTEAFF	TGTGCCAGCAGTTACTCGAGCAGGGGGCGGACTGAAGCTTTCTTT
.	TRBV12-3/TRBV12-4	.	TRBJ2-7	CASSLPYTDEQYF	TGTGCCAGCAGTTTGCCCTACACCGACGAGCAGTACTTC
TRBD2	TRBV4-1	.	TRBJ2-1	CASSQASSGYYNEQFF	TGCGCCAGCAGCCAAGCGTCTAGCGGGTACTACAATGAGCAGTTCTTC
TRBD2	TRBV3-1	many	TRBJ2-1	CASSQGLAGNEQFF	TGCGCCAGCAGCCAAGGACTAGCGGGCAATGAGCAGTTCTTC
TRBD2	TRBV28	few	TRBJ2-5	CASSLRGLGEETQYF	TGTGCCAGCAGTTTAAGAGGACTAGGGGAAGAGACCCAGTACTTC
TRBD2	TRBV20-1	.	TRBJ2-1	CSAKLAGIGNEQFF	TGCAGTGCAAAACTAGCGGGAATAGGAAATGAGCAGTTCTTC
TRBD2	TRBV3-1	.	TRBJ2-3	CASSPAGGKADTQYF	TGTGCCAGCAGTCCAGCGGGAGGGAAGGCAGATACGCAGTATTTT
.	TRBV6-6	.	TRBJ2-3	CASSLQGRSTDTQYF	TGTGCCAGCAGCCTTCAGGGGCGGAGCACAGATACGCAGTATTTT
TRBD2	TRBV7-2	.	TRBJ2-1	CASSSNLGGILAGDNEQFF	TGTGCCAGCAGCTCCAACCTCGGGGGTATACTAGCGGGAGACAATGAGCAGTTCTTC
TRBD1	TRBV20-1	.	TRBJ2-5	CSARPGQGAETQYF	TGCAGTGCTAGACCGGGACAGGGGGCTGAGACCCAGTACTTC
TRBD2	TRBV6-1	.	TRBJ2-5	CASIHWGLAGERPQETQYF	TGTGCCAGCATCCACTGGGGACTAGCGGGAGAGAGGCCCCAAGAGACCCAGTACTTC
TRBD1	TRBV6-6	.	TRBJ2-4	CASGTRTGDAKNIQYF	TGTGCCAGCGGGACAAGGACAGGGGATGCCAAAAACATTCAGTACTTC
.	TRBV20-1	.	TRBJ2-2	CSAPGRRSTGELFF	TGCAGTGCGCCAGGGCGGCGATCCACCGGGGAGCTGTTTTTT
TRBD2	TRBV7-6	few	TRBJ2-1	CASSSGLAGGRRSYNEQFF	TGTGCCAGCAGCTCAGGACTAGCGGGAGGCCGAAGATCCTACAATGAGCAGTTCTTC
.	TRBV7-2	few	TRBJ2-7	CASSHDGGFTYEQYF	TGTGCCAGCAGCCATGATGGGGGTTTTACCTACGAGCAGTACTTC
.	TRBV13	.	TRBJ2-3	CASSLPHPATQYF	TGTGCCAGCAGCCTCCCTCATCCCGCTACGCAGTATTTT
TRBD1	TRBV7-6	once	TRBJ2-7	CASSLGDRGLYEQYF	TGTGCCAGCAGCTTAGGCGACAGGGGGCTTTACGAGCAGTACTTC
.	TRBV6-5	.	TRBJ2-3	CASREGESTDTQYF	TGTGCCAGCAGAGAGGGAGAGAGCACAGATACGCAGTATTTT
TRBD2	TRBV4-1	.	TRBJ2-3	CASSPRELESTDTQYF	TGCGCCAGCAGCCCGCGGGAGTTAGAGAGCACAGATACGCAGTATTTT
.	TRBV29-1	.	TRBJ2-7	CSVEFADYEQYF	TGCAGCGTTGAATTCGCGGACTACGAGCAGTACTTC
TRBD2	TRBV4-1	.	TRBJ2-1	CASSQRTSGSIYNEQFF	TGCGCCAGCAGCCAACGGACTAGCGGGAGTATTTATAATGAGCAGTTCTTC
.	TRBV6-5	.	TRBJ2-2	CASTWTSGTGELFF	TGTGCCAGCACCTGGACGTCGGGCACCGGGGAGCTGTTTTTT
.	TRBV21-1	.	TRBJ2-1	CASSAHLPESSYNEQFF	TGTGCCAGCAGCGCCCACCTTCCGGAAAGCTCCTACAATGAGCAGTTCTTC
TRBD1	TRBV19	.	TRBJ2-7	CASSARTGLYEQYF	TGTGCCAGTAGTGCCCGGACAGGGTTGTACGAGCAGTACTTC
.	TRBV5-1	.	TRBJ1-5	CASSPNGYQPQHF	TGCGCCAGCAGCCCGAATGGGTATCAGCCCCAGCATTTT
TRBD1	TRBV7-2	few	TRBJ2-5	CASSRDRGKTQYF	TGTGCCAGCAGCCGGGACAGGGGAAAGACCCAGTACTTC
.	TRBV4-1	few	TRBJ2-7	CASSQITGSAYEQYF	TGCGCCAGCAGCCAGATTACAGGGAGCGCCTACGAGCAGTACTTC
TRBD1	TRBV29-1	few	TRBJ2-7	CGVRDRASYEQYF	TGCGGCGTCCGGGACAGGGCTTCCTACGAGCAGTACTTC
.	TRBV6-5	.	TRBJ2-7	CASSFTGTQSSYEQYF	TGTGCCAGCAGTTTTACCGGGACTCAGAGCTCCTACGAGCAGTACTTC
.	TRBV30	.	TRBJ2-3	CAWKASPSTDTQYF	TGTGCCTGGAAGGCTAGCCCGAGCACAGATACGCAGTATTTT
.	TRBV11-2	.	TRBJ1-5	CASSLNRNQPQHF	TGTGCCAGCAGCTTAAACAGGAATCAGCCCCAGCATTTT
.	TRBV5-1	.	TRBJ2-1	CASSYVNDEPYNEQFF	TGCGCCAGCAGCTACGTTAACGACGAACCCTACAATGAGCAGTTCTTC
.	TRBV7-6	.	TRBJ2-7	CASSPGPARYEQYF	TGTGCCAGCAGCCCCGGGCCGGCGCGGTATGAGCAGTACTTC